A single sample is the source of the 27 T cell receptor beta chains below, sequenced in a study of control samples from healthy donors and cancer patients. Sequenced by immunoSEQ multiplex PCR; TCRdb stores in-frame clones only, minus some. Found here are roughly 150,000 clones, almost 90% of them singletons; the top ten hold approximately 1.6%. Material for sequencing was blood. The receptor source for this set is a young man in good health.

As DNA, the CDR3 is TGTGCCACCAGTCAGGGGAGCTACAATGAGCAGTTCTTC. Its translation is CATSQGSYNEQFF. The V gene is TRBV24-1, the J gene TRBJ2-1; D is perhaps TRBD1 (6 bases). The V gene lost 6 bases and the J gene lost 3 bases, with 8 bases spanning the gap. This CDR3 has 13 amino acids. Germline CDR1 reads KGHDR; CDR2 reads SFDVKD.

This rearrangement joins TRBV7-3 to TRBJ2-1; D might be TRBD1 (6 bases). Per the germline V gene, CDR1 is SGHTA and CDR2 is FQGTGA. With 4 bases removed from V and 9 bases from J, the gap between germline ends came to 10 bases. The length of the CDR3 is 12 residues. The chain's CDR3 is CASSSQGTEQFF. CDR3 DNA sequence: TGTGCCAGCAGCTCACAGGGAACTGAGCAGTTCTTC.

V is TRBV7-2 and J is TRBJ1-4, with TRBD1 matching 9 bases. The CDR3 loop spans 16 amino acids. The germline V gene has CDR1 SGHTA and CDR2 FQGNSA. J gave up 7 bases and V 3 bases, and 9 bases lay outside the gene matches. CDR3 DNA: TGTGCCAGCAGCTTGAGACAGGGGGAGGATGGTGAAAAACTGTTTTTT. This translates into CASSLRQGEDGEKLFF.

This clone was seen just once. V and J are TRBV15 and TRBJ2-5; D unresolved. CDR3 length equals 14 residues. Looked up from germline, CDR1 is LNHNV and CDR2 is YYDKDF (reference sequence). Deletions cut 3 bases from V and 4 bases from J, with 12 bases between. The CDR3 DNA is TGTGCCACCAGCAGCGACCTGGGCCCAGAGACCCAGTACTTC. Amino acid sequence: CATSSDLGPETQYF.

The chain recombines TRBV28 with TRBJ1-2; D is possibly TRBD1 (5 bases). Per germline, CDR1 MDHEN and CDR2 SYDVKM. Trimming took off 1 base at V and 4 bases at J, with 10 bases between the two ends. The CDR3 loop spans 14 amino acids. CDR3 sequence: CASSLLAGSYGYTF. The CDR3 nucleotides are TGTGCCAGCAGTTTATTGGCAGGGAGCTATGGCTACACCTTC.

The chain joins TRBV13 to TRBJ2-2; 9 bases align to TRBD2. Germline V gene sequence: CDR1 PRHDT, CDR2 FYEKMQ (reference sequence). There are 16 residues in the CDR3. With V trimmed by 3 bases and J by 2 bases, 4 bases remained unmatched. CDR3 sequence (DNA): TGTGCCAGCAGCTTCTCTAGCGGGGTCAACACCGGGGAGCTGTTTTTT. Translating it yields CASSFSSGVNTGELFF.

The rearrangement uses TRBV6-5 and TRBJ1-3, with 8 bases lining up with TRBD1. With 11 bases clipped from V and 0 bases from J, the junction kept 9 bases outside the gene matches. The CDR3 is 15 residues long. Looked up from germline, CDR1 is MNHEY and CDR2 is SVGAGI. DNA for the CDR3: TGTGCCTCCTCAGGGGGCAGGGACTCTGGAAACACCATATATTTT. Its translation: CASSGGRDSGNTIYF.

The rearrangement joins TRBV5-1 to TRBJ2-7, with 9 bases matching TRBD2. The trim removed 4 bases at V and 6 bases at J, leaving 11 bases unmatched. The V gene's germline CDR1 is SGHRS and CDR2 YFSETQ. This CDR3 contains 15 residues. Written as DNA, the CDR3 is TGCGCCAGCAGCCCCTTGGCGAGCGGGGGGCGCGAGCAGTACTTC. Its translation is CASSPLASGGREQYF.

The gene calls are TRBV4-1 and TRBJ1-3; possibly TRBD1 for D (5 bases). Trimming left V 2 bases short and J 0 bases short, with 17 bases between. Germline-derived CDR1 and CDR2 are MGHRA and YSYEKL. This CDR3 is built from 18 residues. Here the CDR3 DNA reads TGCGCCAGCAGCCAAACGTCCGGGACCCTATTCTCTGGAAACACCATATATTTT. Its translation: CASSQTSGTLFSGNTIYF.

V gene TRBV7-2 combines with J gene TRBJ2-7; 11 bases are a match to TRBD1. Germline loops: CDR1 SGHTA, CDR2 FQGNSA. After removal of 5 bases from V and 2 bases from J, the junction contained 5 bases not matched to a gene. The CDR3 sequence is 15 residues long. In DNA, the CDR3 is TGTGCCAGCAGCCCAGGGACAGGGGGAACCTACGAGCAGTACTTC. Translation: CASSPGTGGTYEQYF.

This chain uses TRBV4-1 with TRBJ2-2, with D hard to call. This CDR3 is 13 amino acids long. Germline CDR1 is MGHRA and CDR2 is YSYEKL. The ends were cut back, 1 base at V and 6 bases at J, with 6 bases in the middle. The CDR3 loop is CASSQVGPGELFF. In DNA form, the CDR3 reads TGCGCCAGCAGCCAAGTCGGCCCCGGGGAGCTGTTTTTT.

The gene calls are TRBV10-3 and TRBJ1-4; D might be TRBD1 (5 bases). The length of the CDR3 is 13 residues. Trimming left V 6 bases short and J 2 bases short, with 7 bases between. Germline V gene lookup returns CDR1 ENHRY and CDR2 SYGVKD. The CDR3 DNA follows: TGTGCCATCAGGGCAGGGACTAATGAAAAACTGTTTTTT. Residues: CAIRAGTNEKLFF.

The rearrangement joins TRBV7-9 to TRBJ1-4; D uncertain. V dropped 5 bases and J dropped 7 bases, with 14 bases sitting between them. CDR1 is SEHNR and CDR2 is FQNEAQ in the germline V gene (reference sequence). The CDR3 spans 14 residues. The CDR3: CASSTSSVLEKLFF. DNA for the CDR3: TGTGCCAGCAGCACGTCAAGTGTACTTGAAAAACTGTTTTTT.

CDR3: CAGGQGRGISEQYF. As DNA, the CDR3 is TGTGCCGGGGGCCAGGGCAGGGGGATCTCCGAGCAGTACTTC. The rearrangement uses TRBV2 and TRBJ2-7; TRBD1 agrees at 7 bases. V shed 11 bases and J 6 bases; nucleotides not matched to a gene: 16. Germline V gene data show CDR1 as SNHLY and CDR2 as FYNNEI. The CDR3 spans 14 residues.

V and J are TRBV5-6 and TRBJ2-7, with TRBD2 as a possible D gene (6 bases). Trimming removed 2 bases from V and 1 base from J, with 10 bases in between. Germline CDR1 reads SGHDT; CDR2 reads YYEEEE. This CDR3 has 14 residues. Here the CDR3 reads CASSLAGGSYEQYF. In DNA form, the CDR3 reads TGTGCCAGCAGCTTAGCGGGTGGATCCTACGAGCAGTACTTC.

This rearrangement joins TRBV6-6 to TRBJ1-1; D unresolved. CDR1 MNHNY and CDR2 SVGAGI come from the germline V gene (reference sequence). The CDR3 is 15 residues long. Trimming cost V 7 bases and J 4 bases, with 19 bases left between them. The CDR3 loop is CASILDSPRGTEAFF. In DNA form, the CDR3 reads TGTGCCAGCATCTTGGACTCCCCTCGTGGCACTGAAGCTTTCTTT.

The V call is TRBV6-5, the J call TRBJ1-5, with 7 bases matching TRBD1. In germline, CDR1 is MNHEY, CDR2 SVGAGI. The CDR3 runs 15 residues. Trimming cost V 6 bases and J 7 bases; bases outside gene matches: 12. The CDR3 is CASSLQGPAGQPQHF. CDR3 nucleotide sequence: TGTGCCAGCAGCTTACAGGGGCCCGCAGGACAGCCCCAGCATTTT.

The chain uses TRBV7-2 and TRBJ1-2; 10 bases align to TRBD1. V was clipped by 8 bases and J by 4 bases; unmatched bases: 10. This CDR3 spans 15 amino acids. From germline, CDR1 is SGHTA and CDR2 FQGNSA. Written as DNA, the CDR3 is TGTGCCAGCTTTCCCGGGACAGGGGTCGCCTATGGCTACACCTTC. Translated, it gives CASFPGTGVAYGYTF. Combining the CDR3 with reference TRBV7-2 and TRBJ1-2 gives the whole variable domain GAGVSQSPSNKVTEKGKDVELRCDPISGHTALYWYRQSLGQGLEFLIYFQGNSAPDKSGLPSDRFSAERTGGSVSTLTIQRTQQEDSAVYLCASFPGTGVAYGYTFGSGTRLTVV.

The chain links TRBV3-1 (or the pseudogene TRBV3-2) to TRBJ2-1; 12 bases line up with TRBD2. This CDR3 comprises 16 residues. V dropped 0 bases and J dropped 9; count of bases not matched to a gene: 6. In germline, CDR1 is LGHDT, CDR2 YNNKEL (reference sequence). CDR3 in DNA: TGTGCCAGCAGCCAAGATACTAGCGGGGGGAGGAGTGAGCAGTTCTTC. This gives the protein CASSQDTSGGRSEQFF.

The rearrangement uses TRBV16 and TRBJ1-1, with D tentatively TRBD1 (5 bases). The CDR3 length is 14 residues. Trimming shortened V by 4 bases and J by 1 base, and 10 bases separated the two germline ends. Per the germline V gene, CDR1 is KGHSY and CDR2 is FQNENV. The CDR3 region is CASSLGVGNTEAFF. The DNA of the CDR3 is TGTGCCAGCAGCCTAGGGGTGGGGAACACTGAAGCTTTCTTT.

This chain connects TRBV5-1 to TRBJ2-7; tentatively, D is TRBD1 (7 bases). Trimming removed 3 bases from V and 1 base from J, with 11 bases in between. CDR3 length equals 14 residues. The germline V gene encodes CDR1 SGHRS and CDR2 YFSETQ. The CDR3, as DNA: TGCGCCAGCAGCTGGGACAGCGGGTCCTACGAGCAGTACTTC. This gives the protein CASSWDSGSYEQYF.

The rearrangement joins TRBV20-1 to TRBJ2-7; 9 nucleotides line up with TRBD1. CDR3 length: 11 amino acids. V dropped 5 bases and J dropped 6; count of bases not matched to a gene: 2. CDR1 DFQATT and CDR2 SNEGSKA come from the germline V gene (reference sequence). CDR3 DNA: TGCAGTGCTGGGACAGGGCGCGAGCAGTACTTC. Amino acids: CSAGTGREQYF.

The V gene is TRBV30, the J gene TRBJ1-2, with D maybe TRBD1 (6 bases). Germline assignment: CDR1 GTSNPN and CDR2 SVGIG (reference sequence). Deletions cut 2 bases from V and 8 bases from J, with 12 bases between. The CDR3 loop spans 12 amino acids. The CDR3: CAWSSRGRGYTF. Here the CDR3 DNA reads TGTGCCTGGAGTAGCAGGGGACGCGGCTACACCTTC.

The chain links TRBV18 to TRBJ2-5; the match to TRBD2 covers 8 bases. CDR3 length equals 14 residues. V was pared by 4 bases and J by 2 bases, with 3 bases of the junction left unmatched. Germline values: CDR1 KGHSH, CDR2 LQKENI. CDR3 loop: CASSRSGGQETQYF. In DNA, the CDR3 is TGTGCCAGCTCACGGAGCGGGGGACAAGAGACCCAGTACTTC.

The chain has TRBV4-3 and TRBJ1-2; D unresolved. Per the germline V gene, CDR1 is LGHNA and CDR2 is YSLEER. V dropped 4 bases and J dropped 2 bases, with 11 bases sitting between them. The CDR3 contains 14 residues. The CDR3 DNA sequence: TGCGCCAGCAGCCCGCAGGCAGCCAACTATGGCTACACCTTC. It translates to CASSPQAANYGYTF.

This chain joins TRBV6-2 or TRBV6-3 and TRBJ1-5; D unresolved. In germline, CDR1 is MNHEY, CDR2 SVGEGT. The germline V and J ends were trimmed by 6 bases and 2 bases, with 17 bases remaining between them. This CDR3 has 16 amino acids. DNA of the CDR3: TGTGCCAGCAGCCTGCGAGGTGTCCGTGGCAATCAGCCCCAGCATTTT. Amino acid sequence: CASSLRGVRGNQPQHF.

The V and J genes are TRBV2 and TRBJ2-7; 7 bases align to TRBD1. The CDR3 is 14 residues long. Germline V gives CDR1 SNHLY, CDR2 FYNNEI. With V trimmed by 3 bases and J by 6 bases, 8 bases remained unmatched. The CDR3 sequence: CASSETGQWTEQYF. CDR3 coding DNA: TGTGCCAGCAGTGAGACAGGGCAATGGACCGAGCAGTACTTC. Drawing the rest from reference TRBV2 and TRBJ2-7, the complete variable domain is EPEVTQTPSHQVTQMGQEVILRCVPISNHLYFYWYRQILGQKVEFLVSFYNNEISEKSEIFDDQFSVERPDGSNFTLKIRSTKLEDSAMYFCASSETGQWTEQYFGPGTRLTVT.